The rows below give T cell receptor beta chains drawn from one sample of a study of cytomegalovirus exposure and HLA in healthy donors. The protocol was immunoSEQ multiplex PCR, while the TCRdb copy is restricted to in-frame clones and leaves out a portion. This sample carries some 220,000 clones, over 65% of them seen once, and the ten largest clones take around 2.9%. Sample: PBMCs. These receptors originate from a woman aged 60 to 75 in good health and CMV-seropositive. The CDR3 runs from the conserved cysteine through the conserved F or W. Fields, in order: CDR3 length, clone size, J gene, V gene, D gene, CDR3 DNA, CDR3 protein. D genes are given only for firm matches. Clone size appears in some rows only: once, few, many, or a class for an expanded clone.

14	-	TRBJ1-5	TRBV6-1	-	TGTGCCAGCAGTAATCCCGAGCAACCATGGCCCCAGCATTTT	CASSNPEQPWPQHF
15	-	TRBJ2-3	TRBV6-1	-	TGTGCCAGCAGCCAGGGGGGAGTAGTAACAGATACGCAGTATTTT	CASSQGGVVTDTQYF
15	-	TRBJ2-1	TRBV19	TRBD2	TGTGCCAGTAGTACCCCGGGAGGGCCGAGAAATGAGCAGTTCTTC	CASSTPGGPRNEQFF
15	-	TRBJ1-5	TRBV6-5	-	TGTGCCAGCAGTTACTCGCTTAGAGGCAATCAGCCCCAGCATTTT	CASSYSLRGNQPQHF
15	-	TRBJ2-7	TRBV7-2	-	TGTGCCAGCAGCGCCGTGGGGGCCGTGGGGTGGGAGCAGTACTTC	CASSAVGAVGWEQYF
15	-	TRBJ1-2	TRBV28	-	TGTGCCAGCAGTTTGGGCCCCACAGGGAACTATGGCTACACCTTC	CASSLGPTGNYGYTF
15	few	TRBJ1-1	TRBV5-1	-	TGCGCCAGCAGCACACCTCAGGCTATGAACACTGAAGCTTTCTTT	CASSTPQAMNTEAFF
11	-	TRBJ2-7	TRBV20-1	-	TGCAGTGCTAAAAGAGAGAACGAGCAGTACTTC	CSAKRENEQYF
16	-	TRBJ1-3	TRBV5-3	-	TGTGCCAGAAGGCGGGGAGGGCGGAGCTCTGGAAACACCATATATTTT	CARRRGGRSSGNTIYF
14	few	TRBJ2-7	TRBV10-2	TRBD2	TGCGCCAGCAGATTAGCGGGAGCGGACTACGAGCAGTACTTC	CASRLAGADYEQYF
16	-	TRBJ2-3	TRBV9	TRBD1	TGTGCCAGCAGCGTAGTAGGGACAGGGGGCACAGGGACGCAGTATTTT	CASSVVGTGGTGTQYF
14	-	TRBJ1-2	TRBV6-1	-	TGTGCCAGCAGTTCACCCCAAGGAGGCCATGGCTACACCTTC	CASSSPQGGHGYTF
14	-	TRBJ2-2	TRBV28	-	TGTGCCAGCAGTTCCGAGGGGGAATGGGGGGAGCTGTTTTTT	CASSSEGEWGELFF
14	-	TRBJ2-7	TRBV15	TRBD2	TGTGCCACCAGCAGAGCGGGAGGGAGCTACGAGCAGTACTTC	CATSRAGGSYEQYF
17	-	TRBJ2-7	TRBV7-2	TRBD2	TGTGCCAGCAGCTTACAATCCTCGGCGGGAGGAATCTACGAGCAGTACTTC	CASSLQSSAGGIYEQYF
14	few	TRBJ2-2	TRBV6-5	TRBD1	TGTGCCAGCAGTCGGGGACAGAGCTTCGGGGAGCTGTTTTTT	CASSRGQSFGELFF
16	-	TRBJ2-5	TRBV5-4	TRBD2	TGTGCCAGCAGCCCCTCTAGCGGGGGGGACCAAGAGACCCAGTACTTC	CASSPSSGGDQETQYF
14	-	TRBJ2-5	TRBV7-2	TRBD1	TGTGCCAGCAGCCAGGGGGTAGTACAAGAGACCCAGTACTTC	CASSQGVVQETQYF
13	-	TRBJ1-2	TRBV10-3	TRBD1	TGTGCCATCATGGACAGGTTAGCCTATGGCTACACCTTC	CAIMDRLAYGYTF
13	-	TRBJ1-5	TRBV2	-	TGTGCCAGCAGTCGGGGGGCGATCCAGCCCCAGCATTTT	CASSRGAIQPQHF
15	once	TRBJ2-7	TRBV4-1	-	TGCGCCAGCAGCCAAGAATTGGGACCAGGGGACGAGCAGTACTTC	CASSQELGPGDEQYF
17	few	TRBJ2-2	TRBV5-1	TRBD2	TGCGCCAGCAGCATATATCTAGCGGGGCCGAACACCGGGGAGCTGTTTTTT	CASSIYLAGPNTGELFF
15	-	TRBJ1-4	TRBV6-5	TRBD1	TGTGCCAGCAGTTACGGGTGGCAGGGGGCGGGAAAACTGTTTTTT	CASSYGWQGAGKLFF
16	-	TRBJ2-7	TRBV29-1	TRBD1	TGCAGCGTTGAGTCACAGGGGGGACAGGGCTACTACGAGCAGTACTTC	CSVESQGGQGYYEQYF
16	few	TRBJ2-1	TRBV6-5	-	TGTGCCAGCAGTTTCCCGGGGGGCTCCTCCTACAATGAGCAGTTCTTC	CASSFPGGSSYNEQFF
15	-	TRBJ2-1	TRBV7-2	TRBD1	TGTGCCAGCAGGTCTCAGGGGGCGAGGTACAATGAGCAGTTCTTC	CASRSQGARYNEQFF
15	-	TRBJ2-5	TRBV19	TRBD2	TGTGCCAGTAGTAACCTGGGGGGGTTCCAAGAGACCCAGTACTTC	CASSNLGGFQETQYF
14	-	TRBJ2-1	TRBV11-2	-	TGTGCCAGCAGCTTGTCTAGCTCCTACAATGAGCAGTTCTTC	CASSLSSSYNEQFF
15	-	TRBJ2-5	TRBV5-4	TRBD1	TGTGCCAGCAGCGGGGACAGGGCGAAAGAAGAGACCCAGTACTTC	CASSGDRAKEETQYF
10	once	TRBJ1-2	TRBV11-1	-	TGTGCCAGCAATCAGGGATTTCTCACCTTC	CASNQGFLTF
16	-	TRBJ2-7	TRBV11-2	-	TGTGCCAGCAGCCCCGTCTCCCGTAGGGGCTCCTACGAGCAGTACTTC	CASSPVSRRGSYEQYF
13	once	TRBJ2-7	TRBV14	-	TGTGCCAGCAGCCCCCGGGCCCGGGGCGAGCAGTACTTC	CASSPRARGEQYF
15	-	TRBJ2-3	TRBV5-1	-	TGCGCCAGCTCCCTAAGTCTGCGGGACACAGATACGCAGTATTTT	CASSLSLRDTDTQYF
16	-	TRBJ2-1	TRBV11-2	-	TGTGCCAGCAGCTACCTTAATAGCGCAACCTACAATGAGCAGTTCTTC	CASSYLNSATYNEQFF
15	-	TRBJ1-1	TRBV18	-	TGTGCCAGCTCACCTAACCGACAGCTCAACACTGAAGCTTTCTTT	CASSPNRQLNTEAFF
15	-	TRBJ1-2	TRBV7-3	TRBD1	TGTGCCAGCAGCCCAAACAGGGGGCGCGAGGATGGCTACACCTTC	CASSPNRGREDGYTF
14	-	TRBJ2-7	TRBV28	TRBD1	TGTGCCAGCCTTCACAGGGGTCGCCCCTACGAGCAGTACTTC	CASLHRGRPYEQYF
15	-	TRBJ2-1	TRBV5-4	-	TGTGCCAGCAGACGGGACTCAAGCTCCTACAATGAGCAGTTCTTC	CASRRDSSSYNEQFF
17	-	TRBJ2-5	TRBV4-2	TRBD2	TGTGCCAGCAGCCAAGATTCGACTAGCGGGTGGGGGGAGACCCAGTACTTC	CASSQDSTSGWGETQYF
15	-	TRBJ1-2	TRBV5-1	-	TGCGCCAGCAGTCCAATCCAGGGTAAGGACTATGGCTACACCTTC	CASSPIQGKDYGYTF
14	few	TRBJ1-2	TRBV7-2	-	TGTGCCAGCAGCCTCCAGGGGCCTAACTATGGCTACACCTTC	CASSLQGPNYGYTF
16	-	TRBJ1-2	TRBV19	-	TGTGCCAGTAGTATTATCTCCACAGGGCTGGGTAGAGGCTACACCTTC	CASSIISTGLGRGYTF
15	once	TRBJ2-2	TRBV7-9	-	TGTGCCAGCAGCTTAGGGTCTAGAGAAACCGGGGAGCTGTTTTTT	CASSLGSRETGELFF
13	-	TRBJ2-7	TRBV29-1	TRBD1	TGCAGCGTTGCTGTACAGGGGGGCTACGAGCAGTACTTC	CSVAVQGGYEQYF
13	-	TRBJ2-1	TRBV29-1	TRBD2	TGCAGCGTTCTGAGCGGGAGGGGTCGTGAGCAGTTCTTC	CSVLSGRGREQFF
14	-	TRBJ1-1	TRBV19	-	TGTGCCAGTAGTAGTAGACGCCGGGTCACTGAAGCTTTCTTT	CASSSRRRVTEAFF
14	-	TRBJ2-7	TRBV6-1	-	TGTGCCAGCAGTGAAATACCAGGGGTCTACGAGCAGTACTTC	CASSEIPGVYEQYF
13	few	TRBJ1-4	TRBV7-9	-	TGTGCCAGCACCCTAGGAGGGGTCGGGAAACTGTTTTTT	CASTLGGVGKLFF
14	-	TRBJ1-1	TRBV6-5	TRBD1	TGTGCCAGCACCCGGACAGGGGATAGCACTGAAGCTTTCTTT	CASTRTGDSTEAFF
15	-	TRBJ1-4	TRBV6-5	-	TGTGCCAGCAGTCCCTTACGGGCGGGGGGGGAAAAACTGTTTTTT	CASSPLRAGGEKLFF
15	-	TRBJ2-5	TRBV5-1	TRBD2	TGCGCCAGCAGCTTGGTAGCGGGAGGGCGGGAGACCCAGTACTTC	CASSLVAGGRETQYF
14	-	TRBJ1-1	TRBV28	-	TGTGCCAGCGGGTCGGCGGGGGCGGACACTGAAGCTTTCTTT	CASGSAGADTEAFF
15	once	TRBJ2-7	TRBV6-6	TRBD1	TGTGCCAGCAGGGAACGACAGGGGCTAGTTTACGAGCAGTACTTC	CASRERQGLVYEQYF
14	-	TRBJ2-7	TRBV6-6	-	TGTGCCAGCAGGGGTCTTGCGGAGGGATACGAGCAGTACTTC	CASRGLAEGYEQYF
18	-	TRBJ2-6	TRBV4-3	-	TGCGCCAGCAGCCAAGACGGACCGAGGGTCTCTGGGGCCAACGTCCTGACTTTC	CASSQDGPRVSGANVLTF
17	-	TRBJ1-3	TRBV18	-	TGTGCCAGCTCACCGTGGACTACATCTGGCTCTGGAAACACCATATATTTT	CASSPWTTSGSGNTIYF
15	-	TRBJ2-1	TRBV10-3	TRBD2	TGTGCCATCCGGCAGGGTCTAGCGGATACAGATGAGCAGTTCTTC	CAIRQGLADTDEQFF
14	-	TRBJ2-5	TRBV7-7	TRBD2	TGTGCCAGCAGCTTCCAAGCGGGGGGGGAGACCCAGTACTTC	CASSFQAGGETQYF
13	-	TRBJ2-7	TRBV30	TRBD2	TGTGCCTGGAGCAAACAGGGACTAGGCGAGCAGTACTTC	CAWSKQGLGEQYF
14	-	TRBJ1-4	TRBV6-1	TRBD1	TGTGCCAGCAGCCCCGACAGGGGGAATGAAAAACTGTTTTTT	CASSPDRGNEKLFF